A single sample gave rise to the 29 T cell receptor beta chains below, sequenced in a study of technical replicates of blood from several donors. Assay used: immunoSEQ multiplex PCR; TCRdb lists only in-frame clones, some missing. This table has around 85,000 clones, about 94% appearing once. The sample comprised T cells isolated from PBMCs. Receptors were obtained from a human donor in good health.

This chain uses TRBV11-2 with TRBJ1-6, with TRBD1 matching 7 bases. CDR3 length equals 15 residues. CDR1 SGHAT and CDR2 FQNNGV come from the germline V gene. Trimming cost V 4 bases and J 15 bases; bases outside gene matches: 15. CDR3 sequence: CASSSHRGTNSFLHF. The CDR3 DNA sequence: TGTGCCAGCAGCTCGCACAGGGGAACTAACTCTTTCCTCCACTTT.

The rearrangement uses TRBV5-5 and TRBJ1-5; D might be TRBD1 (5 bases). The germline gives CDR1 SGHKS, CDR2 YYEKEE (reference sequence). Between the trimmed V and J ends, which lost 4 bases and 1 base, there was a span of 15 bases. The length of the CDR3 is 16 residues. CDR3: CASSGDLVASNQPQHF. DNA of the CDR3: TGTGCCAGCAGCGGGGACTTGGTCGCCAGCAATCAGCCCCAGCATTTT.

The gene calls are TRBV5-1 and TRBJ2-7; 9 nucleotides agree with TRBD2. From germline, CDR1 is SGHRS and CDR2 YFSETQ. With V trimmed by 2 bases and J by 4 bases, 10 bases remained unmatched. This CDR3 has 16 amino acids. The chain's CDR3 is CASSLNGLAGWYEQYF. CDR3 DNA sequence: TGCGCCAGCAGCTTAAATGGGCTAGCGGGGTGGTACGAGCAGTACTTC.

As DNA, the CDR3 is TGTGCCAGCAGCTTGGATAGCGGGAGGGCACAAGAGACCCAGTACTTC. Translation: CASSLDSGRAQETQYF. The genes are TRBV5-4 and TRBJ2-5; 11 positions match TRBD2. The V segment lost 0 bases and the J segment 2 bases; nucleotides outside the gene matches: 3. Germline V gene lookup returns CDR1 SGHNT and CDR2 YYREEE (reference sequence). This CDR3 has 16 amino acids. The full variable domain, with the rest looked up from reference TRBV5-4 and TRBJ2-5, is ETGVTQSPTHLIKTRGQQVTLRCSSQSGHNTVSWYQQALGQGPQFIFQYYREEENGRGNFPPRFSGLQFPNYSSELNVNALELDDSALYLCASSLDSGRAQETQYFGPGTRLLVL.

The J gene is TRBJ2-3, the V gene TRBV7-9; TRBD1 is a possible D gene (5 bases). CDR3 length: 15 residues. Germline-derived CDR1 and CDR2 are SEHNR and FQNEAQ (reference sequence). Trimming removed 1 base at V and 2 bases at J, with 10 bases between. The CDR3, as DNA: TGTGCCAGCAGCTTAGATCAGGGTTTCACAGATACGCAGTATTTT. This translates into CASSLDQGFTDTQYF.

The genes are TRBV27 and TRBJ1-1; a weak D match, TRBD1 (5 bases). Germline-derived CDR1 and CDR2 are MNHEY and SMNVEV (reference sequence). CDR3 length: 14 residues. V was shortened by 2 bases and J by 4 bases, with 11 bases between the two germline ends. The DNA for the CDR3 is TGTGCCAGCAGTTTAGTATGGGGCCGCACTGAAGCTTTCTTT. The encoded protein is CASSLVWGRTEAFF.

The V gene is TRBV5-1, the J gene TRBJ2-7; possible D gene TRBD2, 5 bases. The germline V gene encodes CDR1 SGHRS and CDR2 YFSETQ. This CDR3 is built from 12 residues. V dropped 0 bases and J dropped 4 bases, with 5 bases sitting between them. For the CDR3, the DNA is TGCGCCAGCAGCTTGGGGGAGTACGAGCAGTACTTC. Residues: CASSLGEYEQYF.

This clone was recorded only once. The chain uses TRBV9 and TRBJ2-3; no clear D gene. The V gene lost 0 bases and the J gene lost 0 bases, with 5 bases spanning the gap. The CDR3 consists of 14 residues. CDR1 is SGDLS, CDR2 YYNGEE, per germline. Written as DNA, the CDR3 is TGTGCCAGCAGCGTAGACAGAAGCACAGATACGCAGTATTTT. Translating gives CASSVDRSTDTQYF.

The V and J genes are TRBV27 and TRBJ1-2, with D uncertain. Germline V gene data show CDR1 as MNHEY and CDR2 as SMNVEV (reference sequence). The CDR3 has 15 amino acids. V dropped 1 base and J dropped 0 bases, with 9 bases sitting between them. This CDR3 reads CASSLFPAANYGYTF. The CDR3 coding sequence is TGTGCCAGCAGTTTATTTCCTGCAGCTAACTATGGCTACACCTTC.

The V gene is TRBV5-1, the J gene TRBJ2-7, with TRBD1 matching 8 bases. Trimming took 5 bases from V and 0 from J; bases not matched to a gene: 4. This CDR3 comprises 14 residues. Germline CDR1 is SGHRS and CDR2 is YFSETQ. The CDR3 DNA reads TGCGCCAGCAGGTGGACAGGGACCTCCTACGAGCAGTACTTC. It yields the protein CASRWTGTSYEQYF.

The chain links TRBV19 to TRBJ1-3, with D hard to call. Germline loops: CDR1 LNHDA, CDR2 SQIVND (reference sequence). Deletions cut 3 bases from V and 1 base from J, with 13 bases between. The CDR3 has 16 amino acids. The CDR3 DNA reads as TGTGCCAGTAGTATGGGTGCGTGGGCGTCTGGAAACACCATATATTTT. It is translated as CASSMGAWASGNTIYF.

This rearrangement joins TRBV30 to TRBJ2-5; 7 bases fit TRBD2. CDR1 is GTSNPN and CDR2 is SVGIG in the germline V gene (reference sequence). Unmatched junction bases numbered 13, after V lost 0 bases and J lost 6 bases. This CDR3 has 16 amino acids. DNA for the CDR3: TGTGCCTGGAGTGTACTGGCTTCGGGGGAGGGAAAGACCCAGTACTTC. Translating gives CAWSVLASGEGKTQYF.

The CDR3 loop reads CASSKTGEVSYGYTF. The DNA for the CDR3 is TGTGCCAGCAGTAAAACAGGGGAGGTGAGCTATGGCTACACCTTC. V usage is TRBV2 and J usage is TRBJ1-2, with 7 bases matching TRBD1. V gave up 5 bases and J gave up 4 bases; unmatched junction bases: 10. This CDR3 region has 15 residues. CDR1 is SNHLY, CDR2 FYNNEI, per germline.

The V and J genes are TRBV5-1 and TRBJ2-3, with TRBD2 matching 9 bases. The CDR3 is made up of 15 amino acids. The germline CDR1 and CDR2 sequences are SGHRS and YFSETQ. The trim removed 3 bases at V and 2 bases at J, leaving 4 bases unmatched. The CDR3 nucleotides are TGCGCCAGCAGCTCGGGACTAGCCGTCACAGATACGCAGTATTTT. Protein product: CASSSGLAVTDTQYF.

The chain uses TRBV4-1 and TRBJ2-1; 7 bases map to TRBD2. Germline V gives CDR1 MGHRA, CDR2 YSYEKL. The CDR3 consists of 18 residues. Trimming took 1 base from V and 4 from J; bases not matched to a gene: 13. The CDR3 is CASSQGSGTGLRYNEQFF. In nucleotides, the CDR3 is TGCGCCAGCAGCCAAGGAAGTGGTACGGGACTAAGGTACAATGAGCAGTTCTTC.

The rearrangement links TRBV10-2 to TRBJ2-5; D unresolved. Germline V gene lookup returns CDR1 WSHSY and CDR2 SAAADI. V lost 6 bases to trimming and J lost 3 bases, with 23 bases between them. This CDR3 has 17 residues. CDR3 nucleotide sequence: TGCGCCAGCAGCGAACCGAAAAGAACAGAGTCCGAAGAGACCCAGTACTTC. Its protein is CASSEPKRTESEETQYF.

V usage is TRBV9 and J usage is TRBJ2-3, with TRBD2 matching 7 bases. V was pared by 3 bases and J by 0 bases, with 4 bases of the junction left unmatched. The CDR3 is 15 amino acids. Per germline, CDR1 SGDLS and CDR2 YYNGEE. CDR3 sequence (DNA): TGTGCCAGCAGCGGGCCGGGACTAAGCACAGATACGCAGTATTTT. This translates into CASSGPGLSTDTQYF.

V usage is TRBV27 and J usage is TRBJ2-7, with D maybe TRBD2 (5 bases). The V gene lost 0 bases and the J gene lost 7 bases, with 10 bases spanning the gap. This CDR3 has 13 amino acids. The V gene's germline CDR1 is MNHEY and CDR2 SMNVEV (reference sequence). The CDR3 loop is CASSLSDPGEQYF. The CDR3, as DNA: TGTGCCAGCAGTTTATCGGACCCGGGGGAGCAGTACTTC.

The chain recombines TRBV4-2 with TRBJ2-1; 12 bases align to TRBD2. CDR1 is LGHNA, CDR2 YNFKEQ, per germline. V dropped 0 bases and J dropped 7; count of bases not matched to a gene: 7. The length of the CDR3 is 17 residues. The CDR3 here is CASSQDLASGRENEQFF. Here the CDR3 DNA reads TGTGCCAGCAGCCAAGATCTGGCTAGCGGGAGGGAGAATGAGCAGTTCTTC.

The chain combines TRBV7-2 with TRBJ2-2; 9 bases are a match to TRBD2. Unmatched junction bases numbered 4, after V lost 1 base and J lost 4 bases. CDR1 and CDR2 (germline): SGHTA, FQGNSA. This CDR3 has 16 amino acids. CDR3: CASSLGAGGGTGELFF. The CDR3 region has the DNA TGTGCCAGCAGCTTAGGCGCGGGAGGGGGCACCGGGGAGCTGTTTTTT.

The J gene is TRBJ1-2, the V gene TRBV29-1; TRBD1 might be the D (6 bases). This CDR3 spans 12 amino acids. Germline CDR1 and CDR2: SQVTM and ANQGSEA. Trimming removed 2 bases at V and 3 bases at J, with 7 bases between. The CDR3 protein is CSVEPGDYGYTF. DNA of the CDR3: TGCAGCGTTGAACCAGGGGACTATGGCTACACCTTC.

In nucleotides, the CDR3 is TGTGCCAGCAGCCCGGACAGGGCCGGTTTCACTGAAGCTTTCTTT. Amino acid sequence: CASSPDRAGFTEAFF. This chain joins TRBV7-9 and TRBJ1-1, with 8 bases that match TRBD1. V dropped 5 bases and J dropped 4; count of bases not matched to a gene: 9. Germline CDR1 SEHNR, CDR2 FQNEAQ (reference sequence). The CDR3 consists of 15 residues.

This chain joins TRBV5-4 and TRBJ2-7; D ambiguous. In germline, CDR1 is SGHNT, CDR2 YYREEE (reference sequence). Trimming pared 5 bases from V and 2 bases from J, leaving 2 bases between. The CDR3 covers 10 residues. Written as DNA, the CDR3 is TGTGCCAGCAGTACCTACGAGCAGTACTTC. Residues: CASSTYEQYF.

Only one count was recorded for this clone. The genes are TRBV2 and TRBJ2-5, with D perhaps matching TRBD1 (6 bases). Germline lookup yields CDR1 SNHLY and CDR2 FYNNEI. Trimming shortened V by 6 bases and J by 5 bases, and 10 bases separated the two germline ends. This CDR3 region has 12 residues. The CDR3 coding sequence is TGTGCCAGCAGCAGGGGTGGCGAGACCCAGTACTTC. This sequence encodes CASSRGGETQYF.

CDR3 residues: CASSPRGANVLTF. In DNA form, the CDR3 reads TGTGCCAGCAGTCCCCGGGGGGCCAACGTCCTGACTTTC. V is TRBV6-6 and J is TRBJ2-6; D is ambiguous. The CDR3 covers 13 residues. Trimming pared 5 bases from V and 4 bases from J, leaving 6 bases between. Looked up from germline, CDR1 is MNHNY and CDR2 is SVGAGI (reference sequence).

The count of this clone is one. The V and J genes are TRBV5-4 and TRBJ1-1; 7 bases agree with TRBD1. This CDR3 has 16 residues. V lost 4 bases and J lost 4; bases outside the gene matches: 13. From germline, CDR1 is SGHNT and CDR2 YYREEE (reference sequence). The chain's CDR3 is CASSPVGGGRVTEAFF. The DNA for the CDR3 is TGTGCCAGCAGCCCAGTAGGAGGGGGCAGGGTCACTGAAGCTTTCTTT.

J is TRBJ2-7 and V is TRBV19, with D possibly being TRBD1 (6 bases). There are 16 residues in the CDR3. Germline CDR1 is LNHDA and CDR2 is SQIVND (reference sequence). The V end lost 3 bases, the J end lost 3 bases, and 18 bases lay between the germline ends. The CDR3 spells CASSIPPGKGGYEQYF. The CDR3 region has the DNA TGTGCCAGTAGTATCCCACCAGGGAAAGGGGGCTACGAGCAGTACTTC.

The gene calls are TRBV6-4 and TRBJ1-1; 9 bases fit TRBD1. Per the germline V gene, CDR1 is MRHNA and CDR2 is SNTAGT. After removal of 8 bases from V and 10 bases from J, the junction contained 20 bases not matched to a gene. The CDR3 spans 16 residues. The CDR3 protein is CASRPQKGQGSPGAFF. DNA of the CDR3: TGTGCCAGCCGCCCCCAGAAGGGACAGGGCTCCCCCGGAGCTTTCTTT.

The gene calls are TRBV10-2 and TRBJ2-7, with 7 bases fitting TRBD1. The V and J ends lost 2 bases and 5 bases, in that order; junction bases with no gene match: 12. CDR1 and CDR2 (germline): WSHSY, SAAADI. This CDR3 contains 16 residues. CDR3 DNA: TGCGCCAGCAGTGAGGGGCGACAGGGACCCCTGCACGAGCAGTACTTC. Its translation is CASSEGRQGPLHEQYF.